The following is a TCR beta chain sequence with its context. This CDR3 is 14 amino acids long. Germline CDR1 SGDLS, CDR2 YYNGEE. V lost 3 bases, J lost 6 bases, and 5 bases stayed unmatched. Some clones are missing from TCRdb's copy, which holds only in-frame ones; the method was immunoSEQ multiplex PCR. The sample gives tens of thousands of clones, around 94% of which show up once; about 1% is in the top ten. This entry is derived from a study of cytomegalovirus exposure and HLA in healthy donors. Sequencing was performed on PBMCs. This chain links TRBV9 with TRBJ2-1, with 8 positions matching TRBD1. The TCR originated in a man between 18 and 35 years old in good health and CMV-seronegative. The CDR3 nucleotides read TGTGCCAGCAGCGCAGGGGGCGCTACCAATGAGCAGTTCTTC. Translated: CASSAGGATNEQFF.